Each of the 10 T cell receptor beta chains below was sequenced from the same sample in a study of blood T cell repertoires in COVID-19. Sequenced by immunoSEQ multiplex PCR; TCRdb stores in-frame clones only, minus some. Among about 130,000 clones listed, 70% to 90% were seen once. Sequencing input: peripheral blood. These receptors came from a human donor in a cohort sampled during active COVID-19.

This clone was seen only once. This chain uses TRBV18 with TRBJ1-2; 9 bases are shared with TRBD1. CDR1 KGHSH and CDR2 LQKENI come from the germline V gene. The CDR3 contains 15 residues. Germline trimming cut 3 bases from V and 2 bases from J; bases unmatched to any gene: 4. CDR3 in DNA: TGTGCCAGCTCACCCCAACAGGGGGCCAACTATGGCTACACCTTC. This sequence encodes CASSPQQGANYGYTF.

V usage is TRBV5-1 and J usage is TRBJ2-7; 9 bases are shared with TRBD2. V was clipped by 4 bases and J by 6 bases; unmatched bases: 11. Germline CDR1 and CDR2: SGHRS and YFSETQ. The CDR3 is 15 amino acids. CDR3 nucleotide sequence: TGCGCCAGCAGCATTAGCGGGGGAGCCGGGGGCGAGCAGTACTTC. This sequence encodes CASSISGGAGGEQYF.

The chain is built from TRBV7-8 and TRBJ1-5, with D hard to call. Trimming removed 2 bases from V and 1 base from J, with 12 bases in between. The CDR3 sequence is 16 residues long. Germline V gene lookup returns CDR1 SGHVS and CDR2 FQNEAQ. CDR3 residues: CASSLMAGLSNQPQHF. The CDR3 DNA is TGTGCCAGCAGCTTAATGGCTGGTTTAAGCAATCAGCCCCAGCATTTT.

J is TRBJ1-6 and V is TRBV5-1; D possibly corresponds to TRBD1 (6 bases). The CDR3 length is 15 residues. The germline V gene has CDR1 SGHRS and CDR2 YFSETQ. The V gene lost 7 bases and the J gene lost 6 bases, with 17 bases spanning the gap. As DNA, the CDR3 is TGCGCCAGCCACCCGGGAGGGGGTGGTAATTCACCCCTCCACTTT. Amino acid sequence: CASHPGGGGNSPLHF.

This clone was counted a single time. V is TRBV30 and J is TRBJ2-1, with TRBD2 matching 7 bases. CDR3 length equals 14 residues. Germline CDR1 is GTSNPN and CDR2 is SVGIG (reference sequence). V gave up 3 bases and J gave up 4 bases; unmatched junction bases: 6. Here the CDR3 reads CAWRASGVYNEQFF. The CDR3 DNA is TGTGCCTGGAGAGCCAGCGGGGTGTACAATGAGCAGTTCTTC. The full variable domain, rest sourced from reference TRBV30 and TRBJ2-1, is SQTIHQWPATLVQPVGSPLSLECTVEGTSNPNLYWYRQAAGRGLQLLFYSVGIGQISSEVPQNLSASRPQDRQFILSSKKLLLSDSGFYLCAWRASGVYNEQFFGPGTRLTVL.

The chain combines TRBV6-6 with TRBJ1-1; tentatively, D is TRBD1 (5 bases). This CDR3 contains 13 residues. Trimming took 7 bases from V and 1 from J, leaving 10 bases between them. Looked up from germline, CDR1 is MNHNY and CDR2 is SVGAGI (reference sequence). CDR3 DNA: TGTGCCAGCACTGTCAGGGCGAACACTGAAGCTTTCTTT. This codes for CASTVRANTEAFF.

The V gene is TRBV13, the J gene TRBJ2-5; D is perhaps TRBD2 (7 bases). The CDR3 totals 16 residues. Germline V CDR1 and CDR2: PRHDT, FYEKMQ (reference sequence). Trimming cost V 3 bases and J 4 bases, with 18 bases left between them. The chain's CDR3 is CASSFDLGGGRETQYF. CDR3 sequence (DNA): TGTGCCAGCAGCTTTGATCTGGGAGGGGGGCGAGAGACCCAGTACTTC.

The CDR3 is CASSEGLAGGTEYEQYF. The CDR3 nucleotides are TGTGCCAGCAGTGAGGGACTAGCGGGGGGAACCGAGTACGAGCAGTACTTC. The rearrangement links TRBV2 to TRBJ2-7; TRBD2 agrees at 15 bases. This CDR3 is built from 17 residues. CDR1 and CDR2 (germline): SNHLY, FYNNEI. J gave up 4 bases and V 3 bases, and 7 bases lay outside the gene matches.

This clone turned up a few times. J is TRBJ2-3 and V is TRBV19; the match to TRBD1 covers 10 bases. Per the germline V gene, CDR1 is LNHDA and CDR2 is SQIVND (reference sequence). The J segment lost 8 bases and the V segment lost 7 bases, leaving 9 bases of the junction unmatched. The CDR3 extends over 14 amino acids. CDR3 DNA: TGTGCCAGTAAAGACAGGGGGCGAGTTGGTACGCAGTATTTT. It codes for CASKDRGRVGTQYF.

This clone was counted only a few times. The chain links TRBV30 to TRBJ1-6, with 8 bases matching TRBD1. There are 15 residues in the CDR3. Germline V gene lookup returns CDR1 GTSNPN and CDR2 SVGIG (reference sequence). Trimming removed 5 bases from V and 8 bases from J; junction bases left unmatched: 11. The chain's CDR3 is CAWSIRTGKDSPLHF. CDR3 DNA sequence: TGTGCCTGGTCCATAAGGACAGGGAAGGATTCACCCCTCCACTTT.